This is a list of T cell receptor beta chains from one sample in a study of T cell repertoires in cytomegalovirus infection. MiXCR, applied by TCRdb to the reads, yields one record per CDR3 protein. The table has about 920,000 distinct CDR3 sequences, around 30% seen once. For these TCRs, the target antigens are not known. The source was cultured CD8+ T cells from PBMCs, collected from culture after CMV antigen stimulation. The receptors stem from a human donor in good health (CMV status not recorded). Some clones in this sample may be carry-over from other donors' samples. CDR3s include the opening cysteine and the closing phenylalanine or tryptophan. The order of the fields is J gene, V gene, CDR3 protein.

TRBJ1-1	TRBV18	CASSPPTETEAFF
TRBJ1-2	TRBV6-5	CASSFSGTGDLNYGYTF
TRBJ2-1	TRBV7-9	CASSLADGENEQFF
TRBJ1-6	TRBV19	CASSYGDPNSPLHF
TRBJ2-6	TRBV7-9	CASRWTENSGANVLTF
TRBJ2-1	TRBV7-9	CASSYAGGQGNEQFF
TRBJ1-3	TRBV7-8	CASNLEPHSGNTIYF
TRBJ2-3	TRBV10-2	CASSQQGADTQYF
TRBJ1-1	TRBV28	CASSLPHLNTEAFF
TRBJ1-3	TRBV14	CASSQGPAWGNTIYF
TRBJ1-2	TRBV6-1	CASSEGRRYGYTF
TRBJ1-6	TRBV2	CASNDDHRFLGVYNSPLHF
TRBJ1-1	TRBV12-3/TRBV12-4	CASSIGMGPLEAFF
TRBJ2-1	TRBV6-5	CASSWTGRHEQFF
TRBJ2-3	TRBV12-3/TRBV12-4	CASPPPGGAGTDTQYF
TRBJ2-5	TRBV7-6	CANSPLGTSDAKTQYF
TRBJ2-2	TRBV24-1	CATGDRASNTGELFF
TRBJ1-5	TRBV7-9	CASSFGGKPQHF
TRBJ2-3	TRBV4-1	CASSQDGRGTGAPTDTQYF
TRBJ2-2	TRBV4-1	CASSPDRGYTGELFF
TRBJ2-3	TRBV7-6	CASSQVGGGTDTQYF
TRBJ2-1	TRBV19	CASSIRGLFYNEQFF
TRBJ2-3	TRBV7-8	CASSWGGPDTQYF
TRBJ1-1	TRBV6-2/TRBV6-3	CASTPRGGNTEAFF
TRBJ1-1	TRBV4-1	CASSQDWADGSKAFF
TRBJ2-2	TRBV5-6	CASSPPEESLNTGELFF
TRBJ2-1	TRBV11-3	CASSLTKLAGGPYNEQFF
TRBJ1-5	TRBV27	CASGRSDSNQPQHF
TRBJ1-5	TRBV28	CASSFAVYSNQPQHF
TRBJ2-7	TRBV19	CASSMDGSYEQYF
TRBJ2-1	TRBV7-2	CASGYNEQFF
TRBJ1-1	TRBV20-1	CSAKAAEDRRDPEAFF
TRBJ2-4	TRBV19	CASSGGVLAKNIQYF
TRBJ2-3	TRBV27	CASSLSAGTSTDTQYF
TRBJ1-2	TRBV12-3/TRBV12-4	CASSQFYRGQKDYGYTF
TRBJ1-5	TRBV18	CASSLEGPAVVGNQPQHF
TRBJ2-3	TRBV4-1	CASSQDKDYPDTQYF
TRBJ2-2	TRBV5-1	CASSGPGRTGELFF
TRBJ1-5	TRBV12-3/TRBV12-4	CASGETGSNQPQHF
TRBJ1-2	TRBV24-1	CATATRDPAKGYTF
TRBJ2-6	TRBV2	CASLRSGANVLTF